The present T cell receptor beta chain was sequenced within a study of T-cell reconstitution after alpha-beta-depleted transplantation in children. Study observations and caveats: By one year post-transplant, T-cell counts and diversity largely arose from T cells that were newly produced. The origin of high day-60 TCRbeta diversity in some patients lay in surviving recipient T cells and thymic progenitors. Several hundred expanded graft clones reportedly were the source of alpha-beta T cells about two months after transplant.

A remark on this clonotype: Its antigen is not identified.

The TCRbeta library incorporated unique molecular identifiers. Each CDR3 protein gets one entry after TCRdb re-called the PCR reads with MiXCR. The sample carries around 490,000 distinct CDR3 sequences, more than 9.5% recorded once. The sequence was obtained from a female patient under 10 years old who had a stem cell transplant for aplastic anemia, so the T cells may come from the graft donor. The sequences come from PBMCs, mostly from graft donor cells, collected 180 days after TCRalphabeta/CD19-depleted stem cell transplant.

As DNA, the CDR3 is TGCAGTGCTGAGCGACTAGCTGGAGGAGACGAGCAGTACTTC. It codes for CSAERLAGGDEQYF. This chain joins TRBV20-1 and TRBJ2-7, with 7 bases aligning to TRBD2. CDR1 is DFQATT and CDR2 is SNEGSKA in the germline V gene (reference sequence). The V and J ends lost 5 bases and 5 bases, in that order; junction bases with no gene match: 12. The CDR3 is made up of 14 amino acids.